Sequencing of this TCR beta chain was carried out in a study of T cell responses to AZD1222 COVID-19 vaccine. This CDR3 is 19 amino acids long. J was trimmed by 2 bases and V by 2 bases; bases with no gene match: 15. Germline V gene data show CDR1 as SEHNR and CDR2 as FQNEAQ (reference sequence). Profiling relied on immunoSEQ multiplex PCR, and the TCRdb table lists in-frame clones only, not all of them. The sample contains 130,000 or so clones, 70% to 90% of which appear only once. Material: peripheral blood, obtained on day 0 of AZD1222 vaccination. The gene calls are TRBV7-9 and TRBJ1-3, with TRBD1 matching over 7 bases. The source is an adult in good health. CDR3 amino acids: CASSLPKILSTGAGNTIYF. The CDR3 nucleotides are TGTGCCAGCAGCTTACCAAAGATCCTCAGTACAGGGGCTGGAAACACCATATATTTT.